This TCR beta chain was found in a study of T-cell reconstitution after alpha-beta-depleted transplantation in children. Preparing the TCRbeta library involved the use of unique molecular identifiers. One entry per CDR3 protein results from TCRdb running MiXCR on the PCR reads. The table records 190,000 or so distinct CDR3 sequences, 6.5% to 7.5% of them present only once. The TCR comes from a human donor who donated a stem cell graft to a child with Wiskott-Aldrich syndrome. The specimen comprised PBMCs from the stem cell graft donor, sampled from the stem cell graft.

The CDR3 sequence is CASSFRDYEQYF. The CDR3 coding sequence is TGTGCCAGCAGCTTCAGAGACTACGAGCAGTACTTC. The J gene is TRBJ2-7, the V gene TRBV13; D is unresolved. This CDR3 is 12 amino acids long. V was trimmed by 3 bases and J by 3 bases, leaving 6 bases between them. Germline lookup yields CDR1 PRHDT and CDR2 FYEKMQ (reference sequence).